Following are 13 T cell receptor beta chains from one sample sequenced in a study of T-cell memory formation after mild COVID-19. A single record per CDR3 protein comes from TCRdb applying MiXCR to the 5' RACE reads. This sample has approximately 340,000 distinct CDR3 sequences; roughly 13% occur once, and the top ten carry around a fifth. Sample: PBMCs or a T cell subset sorted from them (not recorded which). These receptors all come from a man between 18 and 35 years old who had mild COVID-19 (a few samples of this study predate the infection). Cell type and time point are not known.

There are a few counts of this clonotype. The rearrangement uses TRBV5-1 and TRBJ1-1; D ambiguous. This CDR3 has 14 amino acids. Deletions cut 3 bases from V and 3 bases from J, with 12 bases between. In germline, CDR1 is SGHRS, CDR2 YFSETQ. The CDR3 reads CASSYAFGDTEAFF. The CDR3 DNA follows: TGCGCCAGCAGCTATGCTTTCGGGGACACTGAAGCTTTCTTT.

The chain combines TRBV28 with TRBJ1-1; TRBD1 might be the D (6 bases). V dropped 10 bases and J dropped 8 bases, with 17 bases sitting between them. CDR1 is MDHEN, CDR2 SYDVKM, per germline. The CDR3 consists of 12 residues. The CDR3 coding sequence is TGTGCCATCTCGCAGGGGCTTAAGGAAGCTTTCTTT. Protein product: CAISQGLKEAFF.

This clonotype was counted only a few times. This chain links TRBV12-3 or TRBV12-4 with TRBJ1-1; TRBD1 might be the D (5 bases). CDR3 length equals 11 residues. Trimming removed 9 bases from V and 6 bases from J, with 11 bases in between. CDR3 amino acids: CASSGRAEAFF. CDR3 nucleotides: TGTGCCAGTTCGGGGCGGGCTGAAGCTTTCTTT.

This chain joins TRBV6-1 and TRBJ1-2; TRBD1 aligns across 8 bases. This CDR3 is 16 amino acids long. CDR1 is MNHNS, CDR2 SASEGT, per germline. V was clipped by 3 bases and J by 4 bases; unmatched bases: 10. CDR3 amino acids: CASSDRGGQGTYGYTF. The CDR3 DNA reads as TGTGCCAGCAGTGACCGGGGCGGACAGGGAACCTATGGCTACACCTTC.

This rearrangement joins TRBV11-3 to TRBJ2-2, with no clear D. Trimming removed 1 base from V and 7 bases from J, with 10 bases in between. This CDR3 spans 14 amino acids. The germline CDR1 and CDR2 sequences are SGHNT and YENEEA. CDR3 in DNA: TGTGCCAGCAGCTTAGGGATTGAAGGCGGGGAGCTGTTTTTT. Translated, it gives CASSLGIEGGELFF.

The sample holds a few counts of this clonotype. The gene calls are TRBV5-1 and TRBJ2-5; TRBD1 matches at 8 bases. The V segment lost 3 bases and the J segment 4 bases; nucleotides outside the gene matches: 8. Germline assignment: CDR1 SGHRS and CDR2 YFSETQ. The CDR3 runs to 15 residues. CDR3 sequence: CASSSYRGLRETQYF. CDR3 coding DNA: TGCGCCAGCAGCTCTTACAGGGGGTTGAGAGAGACCCAGTACTTC.

This clonotype came up a few times. The rearrangement joins TRBV3-1 to TRBJ2-7, with D possibly being TRBD1 or TRBD2 (5 bases each). CDR1 is LGHDT, CDR2 YNNKEL, per germline (reference sequence). V gave up 4 bases and J gave up 7 bases, with 20 bases separating them. The CDR3 is 15 amino acids. The CDR3: CASSLGTPPGGEQYV. In nucleotides, the CDR3 is TGTGCCAGCAGCCTCGGGACCCCGCCGGGTGGAGAGCAGTACGTC.

This clonotype has a count of ten or more. The chain carries TRBV5-1 and TRBJ2-7, with D possibly called TRBD1 or TRBD2 (6 bases each). Trimming left V 4 bases short and J 5 bases short, with 19 bases between. This CDR3 is built from 15 residues. Germline CDR1 SGHRS, CDR2 YFSETQ. The CDR3 DNA sequence: TGCGCCAGCAGCACCCTAGGGGGGCGCGGGGACGAGCAGTACTTC. Its protein product is CASSTLGGRGDEQYF.

The sample holds one count of this clonotype. The chain is built from TRBV28 and TRBJ1-1; D call uncertain. V lost 6 bases to trimming and J lost 5 bases, with 10 bases between them. Germline loops: CDR1 MDHEN, CDR2 SYDVKM. The CDR3 has 12 residues. Here the CDR3 reads CASSQLRTEAFF. DNA for the CDR3: TGTGCCAGCAGCCAATTAAGGACTGAAGCTTTCTTT.

The chain recombines TRBV27 with TRBJ2-5; 8 bases agree with TRBD2. Germline trimming cut 8 bases from V and 0 bases from J; bases unmatched to any gene: 5. CDR1 is MNHEY, CDR2 SMNVEV, per germline (reference sequence). This CDR3 has 14 amino acids. CDR3: CASQKLADQETQYF. The CDR3 bases are TGTGCCAGCCAAAAACTAGCGGACCAAGAGACCCAGTACTTC.

Of note for this clonotype: Being one base from a much bigger clone, this may be a read error. The V and J genes are TRBV9 and TRBJ1-1; D is unresolved. With 0 bases removed from V and 1 base from J, the gap between germline ends came to 4 bases. The V gene's germline CDR1 is SGDLS and CDR2 YYNGEE. The CDR3 extends over 13 amino acids. As DNA, the CDR3 is TGTGCCAGCAGCGTAGGGGCGAACACTGAAGCTTTCTTT. This encodes CASSVGANTEAFF.

J is TRBJ2-7 and V is TRBV19; a weak D match, TRBD2 (5 bases). The CDR3 runs to 13 residues. Germline CDR1 reads LNHDA; CDR2 reads SQIVND (reference sequence). With 3 bases removed from V and 6 bases from J, the gap between germline ends came to 12 bases. The CDR3 loop is CASSITARGEQYV. In DNA, the CDR3 is TGTGCCAGTAGTATCACAGCTCGGGGCGAGCAGTACGTC.

CDR3 sequence: CASSEATSGRNEQFF. CDR3 coding DNA: TGTGCCAGCAGTGAAGCGACTAGCGGGAGGAATGAGCAGTTCTTC. V and J are TRBV6-1 and TRBJ2-1; 13 nucleotides align to TRBD2. The CDR3 extends over 15 amino acids. Unmatched junction bases numbered 0, after V lost 0 bases and J lost 7 bases. Germline CDR1 is MNHNS and CDR2 is SASEGT.